This entry features one TCR beta chain sequence. These data originate in a study of blood T cell repertoires in COVID-19. Study summary: Acute and convalescent COVID-19 samples came from the United States, Italy and Spain.

Libraries were prepared by immunoSEQ multiplex PCR; TCRdb keeps only in-frame clonotypes and omits some of them. Seen here are roughly 250,000 clones, approximately 91% observed once, and the top ten hold about 2.3%. The receptor comes from a woman in her forties with acute COVID-19. The material sequenced was PBMCs or T cells enriched from blood (not recorded which).

In nucleotides, the CDR3 is TGCAGCACCAGGACAGGGCATAGCACAGATACGCAGTATTTT. It specifies CSTRTGHSTDTQYF. V and J are TRBV29-1 and TRBJ2-3, with 8 nucleotides matching TRBD1. CDR3 length: 14 amino acids. The J segment lost 0 bases and the V segment lost 8 bases, leaving 7 bases of the junction unmatched. Germline CDR1 and CDR2: SQVTM and ANQGSEA.